The 32 T cell receptor beta chains below all came from one sample that was sequenced in a study of blood T cell repertoires in COVID-19. TCRdb's table, derived via immunoSEQ multiplex PCR, lists solely in-frame clones and lacks some. The sample consists of 13,000 or so clones, over 75% of them appearing once. Sequencing was performed on peripheral blood. These receptor sequences come from a human donor in a cohort sampled during active COVID-19.

On this clone itself: Distinct nucleotide sequences in the sample also encode this CDR3. The chain employs TRBV7-2 and TRBJ2-3; 8 bases match TRBD2. Unmatched junction bases numbered 6, after V lost 1 base and J lost 3 bases. This CDR3 is built from 16 residues. Germline lookup yields CDR1 SGHTA and CDR2 FQGNSA. CDR3 bases: TGTGCCAGCAGCTTAGGGGCGGGGGGCAGAACAGATACGCAGTATTTT. Its protein product is CASSLGAGGRTDTQYF. The whole variable domain, filled in from reference TRBV7-2 and TRBJ2-3, reads GAGVSQSPSNKVTEKGKDVELRCDPISGHTALYWYRQSLGQGLEFLIYFQGNSAPDKSGLPSDRFSAERTGGSVSTLTIQRTQQEDSAVYLCASSLGAGGRTDTQYFGPGTRLTVL.

This rearrangement joins TRBV30 to TRBJ2-5; 8 positions match TRBD1. V trimming: 2 bases; J trimming: 0 bases; junction bases outside the gene matches: 5. The V gene's germline CDR1 is GTSNPN and CDR2 SVGIG (reference sequence). The CDR3 consists of 15 residues. CDR3 protein: CAWSRTGRYQETQYF. In nucleotides, the CDR3 is TGTGCCTGGAGTCGGACAGGGCGGTACCAAGAGACCCAGTACTTC.

In this sample, this clone turned up once. The genes are TRBV18 and TRBJ2-5, with TRBD2 as a possible D gene (6 bases). Trimming shortened V by 3 bases and J by 3 bases, and 17 bases separated the two germline ends. The CDR3 totals 16 residues. Looked up from germline, CDR1 is KGHSH and CDR2 is LQKENI. DNA for the CDR3: TGTGCCAGCTCACCTGCTGGGGACCCGGGGGAAGAGACCCAGTACTTC. This codes for CASSPAGDPGEETQYF.

Only a few counts were recorded for this clone. DNA for the CDR3: TGCGCCAGCAGCACGGGACAGGGAACCGAGCAGTACTTC. Protein sequence: CASSTGQGTEQYF. V gene TRBV5-1 combines with J gene TRBJ2-7, with 9 nucleotides matching TRBD1. Germline CDR1 and CDR2: SGHRS and YFSETQ. This CDR3 comprises 13 residues. Unmatched junction bases numbered 5, after V lost 4 bases and J lost 6 bases. The full variable domain, in which reference TRBV5-1 and TRBJ2-7 provide the parts outside the CDR3, is KAGVTQTPRYLIKTRGQQVTLSCSPISGHRSVSWYQQTPGQGLQFLFEYFSETQRNKGNFPGRFSGRQFSNSRSEMNVSTLELGDSALYLCASSTGQGTEQYFGPGTRLTVT.

The J gene is TRBJ2-7, the V gene TRBV7-9; D possibly corresponds to TRBD1 (6 bases). Trimming left V 3 bases short and J 7 bases short, with 31 bases between. This CDR3 contains 19 residues. Germline-derived CDR1 and CDR2 are SEHNR and FQNEAQ (reference sequence). The CDR3 sequence: CASSLFWTETGNGPVEQYF. The CDR3 DNA sequence: TGTGCCAGCAGCTTGTTTTGGACCGAGACAGGCAACGGGCCGGTGGAGCAGTACTTC.

The chain uses TRBV5-1 and TRBJ2-3; D not certain. Germline V CDR1 and CDR2: SGHRS, YFSETQ. V was trimmed by 0 bases and J by 0 bases, leaving 11 bases between them. CDR3 length equals 16 residues. CDR3 nucleotide sequence: TGCGCCAGCAGCTTGGGGTCATCTACTAGCACAGATACGCAGTATTTT. Translation: CASSLGSSTSTDTQYF.

The chain uses TRBV7-8 and TRBJ1-2; 9 bases map to TRBD1. The germline gives CDR1 SGHVS, CDR2 FQNEAQ. The CDR3 extends over 14 amino acids. The J segment lost 5 bases and the V segment lost 3 bases, leaving 4 bases of the junction unmatched. This CDR3 reads CASSLGQGEYGYTF. For the CDR3, the DNA is TGTGCCAGCAGCTTGGGACAGGGAGAATATGGCTACACCTTC.

This clone was observed a handful of times. The J gene is TRBJ1-2, the V gene TRBV29-1, with D perhaps TRBD1 (6 bases). Germline CDR1 and CDR2: SQVTM and ANQGSEA. Between the trimmed V and J ends, which lost 4 bases and 1 base, there was a span of 16 bases. The CDR3 totals 15 residues. The CDR3 DNA reads as TGCAGCGTTGGCCCGGACAGCAAACATAACTATGGCTACACCTTC. Encoded protein: CSVGPDSKHNYGYTF.

This clone turned up a few times. The chain employs TRBV5-1 and TRBJ2-7; a weak D match, TRBD1 (6 bases). Trimming took 0 bases from V and 2 from J, leaving 9 bases between them. Germline CDR1 SGHRS, CDR2 YFSETQ. This CDR3 is 14 amino acids long. CDR3 sequence: CASSLDQGTYEQYF. DNA for the CDR3: TGCGCCAGCAGCTTGGATCAGGGGACCTACGAGCAGTACTTC.

This clone occurred a few times. V is TRBV29-1 and J is TRBJ1-5; D possibly corresponds to TRBD1 (6 bases). Deletions cut 5 bases from V and 3 bases from J, with 11 bases between. The CDR3 is 13 residues long. Germline assignment: CDR1 SQVTM and CDR2 ANQGSEA. CDR3 sequence reads: CSVLQGYNQPQHF. DNA of the CDR3: TGCAGCGTTTTACAGGGATACAATCAGCCCCAGCATTTT. The whole variable domain, remainder taken from reference TRBV29-1 and TRBJ1-5, is SAVISQKPSRDICQRGTSLTIQCQVDSQVTMMFWYRQQPGQSLTLIATANQGSEATYESGFVIDKFPISRPNLTFSTLTVSNMSPEDSSIYLCSVLQGYNQPQHFGDGTRLSIL.

V is TRBV5-4 and J is TRBJ1-2, with TRBD1 identical over 7 bases. This CDR3 has 16 residues. The germline V gene encodes CDR1 SGHNT and CDR2 YYREEE (reference sequence). V trimming: 0 bases; J trimming: 0 bases; junction bases outside the gene matches: 5. The DNA for the CDR3 is TGTGCCAGCAGCTTGGACAGGGGTGGCACTAACTATGGCTACACCTTC. Amino acids: CASSLDRGGTNYGYTF.

The gene calls are TRBV5-1 and TRBJ1-2; tentatively, D is TRBD1 (6 bases). Germline V lookup: CDR1 SGHRS, CDR2 YFSETQ. This CDR3 has 14 amino acids. With 0 bases removed from V and 3 bases from J, the gap between germline ends came to 9 bases. CDR3 nucleotide sequence: TGCGCCAGCAGCTTGGAAGGGGGTTACTATGGCTACACCTTC. Its protein product is CASSLEGGYYGYTF.

This sequence joins TRBV6-2 or TRBV6-3 and TRBJ2-5; 16 bases align to TRBD2. J gave up 0 bases and V 6 bases, and 10 bases lay outside the gene matches. CDR3 length equals 19 residues. Germline V gives CDR1 MNHEY, CDR2 SVGEGT. The CDR3 spells CASSPPPGTSGGDQETQYF. The CDR3 DNA reads as TGTGCCAGCAGCCCGCCACCCGGGACTAGCGGGGGGGACCAAGAGACCCAGTACTTC.

The chain carries TRBV9 and TRBJ2-1, with D perhaps TRBD1 (6 bases). V gave up 0 bases and J gave up 5 bases, with 15 bases separating them. This CDR3 is 16 amino acids long. The germline V gene encodes CDR1 SGDLS and CDR2 YYNGEE. The CDR3 spells CASSVGGRDTNNEQFF. DNA for the CDR3: TGTGCCAGCAGCGTAGGAGGTCGGGACACCAACAATGAGCAGTTCTTC.

This clone occurred once. This chain joins TRBV5-4 and TRBJ2-2, with TRBD2 matching over 8 bases. The V gene's germline CDR1 is SGHNT and CDR2 YYREEE (reference sequence). The CDR3 runs to 18 residues. Trimming removed 2 bases from V and 2 bases from J; junction bases left unmatched: 11. CDR3 coding DNA: TGTGCCAGCAGCTTCTGGCCGGTAGCGGGGCGCAACACCGGGGAGCTGTTTTTT. It specifies CASSFWPVAGRNTGELFF.

The chain carries TRBV12-5 and TRBJ2-3, with D perhaps matching TRBD1 (6 bases). V lost 6 bases, J lost 0 bases, and 16 bases lay in between. From germline, CDR1 is LGHNT and CDR2 FRNRAP. CDR3 length equals 16 residues. The CDR3 region has the DNA TGTGCTAGTGGCTCACAGGGCTCCTCTAGCACAGATACGCAGTATTTT. Translated, it gives CASGSQGSSSTDTQYF. Filled out from reference TRBV12-5 and TRBJ2-3, the complete variable domain reads DARVTQTPRHKVTEMGQEVTMRCQPILGHNTVFWYRQTMMQGLELLAYFRNRAPLDDSGMPKDRFSAEMPDATLATLKIQPSEPRDSAVYFCASGSQGSSSTDTQYFGPGTRLTVL.

This clone has only one observation. V and J are TRBV5-1 and TRBJ1-1; no clear D gene. The germline V gene encodes CDR1 SGHRS and CDR2 YFSETQ. Trimming cost V 4 bases and J 1 base, with 14 bases left between them. The CDR3 contains 15 residues. The CDR3 protein is CASSPTLGGNTEAFF. In DNA form, the CDR3 reads TGCGCCAGCAGCCCGACCCTAGGAGGGAACACTGAAGCTTTCTTT.

The gene calls are TRBV25-1 and TRBJ1-2, with 8 bases identical to TRBD1. Germline trimming cut 5 bases from V and 4 bases from J; bases unmatched to any gene: 9. Looked up from germline, CDR1 is MGHDK and CDR2 is SYGVNS. The CDR3 runs 15 residues. For the CDR3, the DNA is TGTGCCAGCAGTACTATAGGACAGGGTGTCTATGGCTACACCTTC. Translating it yields CASSTIGQGVYGYTF.

This rearrangement joins TRBV12-3 or TRBV12-4 to TRBJ2-1, with D possibly being TRBD2 (6 bases). Trimming took off 5 bases at V and 9 bases at J, with 11 bases between the two ends. CDR3 length: 12 residues. The CDR3 loop reads CASSRGTVEQFF. The CDR3 DNA is TGTGCCAGCAGTCGCGGGACGGTTGAGCAGTTCTTC.

This clone turned up a few times. The chain uses TRBV27 and TRBJ1-5; D unclear. CDR1 is MNHEY and CDR2 is SMNVEV in the germline V gene (reference sequence). Deletions cut 5 bases from V and 3 bases from J, with 5 bases between. CDR3 length equals 12 residues. In nucleotides, the CDR3 is TGTGCCAGCAGTACATACAATCAGCCCCAGCATTTT. Translation: CASSTYNQPQHF.

This clone was observed a single time. The chain is built from TRBV12-5 and TRBJ1-1; D uncertain. The germline CDR1 and CDR2 sequences are LGHNT and FRNRAP. CDR3 size: 11 residues. Trimming left V 5 bases short and J 2 bases short, with 3 bases between. CDR3 nucleotide sequence: TGTGCTAGTGGTCCAAACACTGAAGCTTTCTTT. Encoded protein: CASGPNTEAFF.

V gene TRBV7-9 combines with J gene TRBJ1-1; D ambiguous. The CDR3 spans 14 residues. Trimming shortened V by 2 bases and J by 0 bases, and 7 bases separated the two germline ends. Germline assignment: CDR1 SEHNR and CDR2 FQNEAQ (reference sequence). The CDR3 DNA reads as TGTGCCAGCAGCTTACACACGCTGAACACTGAAGCTTTCTTT. It encodes CASSLHTLNTEAFF.

The chain links TRBV7-8 to TRBJ2-7; 11 bases align to TRBD1. Germline V gene sequence: CDR1 SGHVS, CDR2 FQNEAQ. The CDR3 runs to 18 residues. Trimming removed 0 bases from V and 3 bases from J; junction bases left unmatched: 10. CDR3 residues: CASSLAQTIGTGGYEQYF. CDR3 bases: TGTGCCAGCAGCTTAGCGCAGACCATCGGGACAGGGGGCTACGAGCAGTACTTC.

The chain has TRBV12-3 or TRBV12-4 and TRBJ1-1, with D perhaps matching TRBD1 (5 bases). The CDR3 has 12 amino acids. Trimming cost V 3 bases and J 6 bases, with 8 bases left between them. CDR3: CASSFQGSEAFF. For the CDR3, the DNA is TGTGCCAGCAGTTTCCAGGGATCTGAAGCTTTCTTT.

The genes are TRBV18 and TRBJ2-2, with 9 bases matching TRBD1. Germline V CDR1 and CDR2: KGHSH, LQKENI. V was pared by 4 bases and J by 5 bases, with 8 bases of the junction left unmatched. The CDR3 is 16 amino acids. The CDR3 is CASSLRPGTGTGELFF. CDR3 bases: TGTGCCAGCTCACTCCGTCCCGGGACAGGGACCGGGGAGCTGTTTTTT.

The chain links TRBV5-4 to TRBJ1-3; D call uncertain. Trimming stripped 2 bases from V and 2 bases from J, with 14 bases between. Germline loops: CDR1 SGHNT, CDR2 YYREEE (reference sequence). The CDR3 totals 16 residues. The CDR3 protein is CASSFGRGVPGNTIYF. The CDR3 DNA reads as TGTGCCAGCAGCTTCGGTCGGGGTGTTCCTGGAAACACCATATATTTT.

The chain employs TRBV19 and TRBJ2-7; TRBD1 is a possible D gene (6 bases). Germline CDR1 LNHDA, CDR2 SQIVND (reference sequence). The CDR3 is made up of 13 amino acids. V was shortened by 3 bases and J by 4 bases, with 10 bases between the two germline ends. The CDR3 nucleotides are TGTGCCAGTAGTATCAGGGGCGTATACGAGCAGTACTTC. It yields the protein CASSIRGVYEQYF.

The chain's CDR3 is CATSDRDSYEAFF. Written as DNA, the CDR3 is TGTGCCACCTCCGACCGGGACAGCTATGAAGCTTTCTTT. V usage is TRBV19 and J usage is TRBJ1-1; TRBD1 matches at 7 bases. V trimming: 10 bases; J trimming: 7 bases; junction bases outside the gene matches: 12. The CDR3 is made up of 13 amino acids. Germline assignment: CDR1 LNHDA and CDR2 SQIVND (reference sequence).

This clone has more than one count but fewer than ten. The chain joins TRBV5-1 to TRBJ2-1, with D tentatively TRBD1 (6 bases). CDR1 and CDR2 (germline): SGHRS, YFSETQ. Trimming took 4 bases from V and 5 from J, leaving 19 bases between them. This CDR3 spans 16 amino acids. The CDR3 DNA follows: TGCGCCAGCAGCAAATTAACCGGACAGAGAAACAATGAGCAGTTCTTC. This translates into CASSKLTGQRNNEQFF.

This clone was observed a few times. V is TRBV28 and J is TRBJ1-2, with TRBD1 identical over 7 bases. V trimming: 4 bases; J trimming: 7 bases; junction bases outside the gene matches: 18. Germline V gene sequence: CDR1 MDHEN, CDR2 SYDVKM. CDR3 size: 17 residues. The CDR3 reads CASSSGRGRQGGGGYTF. In DNA form, the CDR3 reads TGTGCCAGCAGTTCGGGACGAGGGCGACAGGGCGGTGGTGGCTACACCTTC.

The rearrangement joins TRBV6-5 to TRBJ1-3; a weak D match, TRBD1 (6 bases). The CDR3 consists of 14 residues. Germline V gene lookup returns CDR1 MNHEY and CDR2 SVGAGI. V dropped 6 bases and J dropped 1 base, with 10 bases sitting between them. CDR3 nucleotide sequence: TGTGCCAGCAGCCCCGGGACATCTGGAAACACCATATATTTT. Translated: CASSPGTSGNTIYF.

The rearrangement uses TRBV7-2 and TRBJ2-7, with 11 bases identical to TRBD2. This CDR3 is 15 amino acids long. Trimming cost V 4 bases and J 4 bases; bases outside gene matches: 6. Germline assignment: CDR1 SGHTA and CDR2 FQGNSA. CDR3 coding DNA: TGTGCCAGCAGCTGGAATAGCGGGGGGGCATACGAGCAGTACTTC. Translated: CASSWNSGGAYEQYF.